This TCR beta chain was retrieved from a study of cytomegalovirus exposure and HLA in healthy donors. Study results and limitations: By HLA locus, TCR association rates varied in a later analysis, with DRB1 showing the most and HLA-C the fewest.

13 Jbeta primers and 60 Vbeta primers were used for the PCR. Repertoires were generated with immunoSEQ multiplex PCR, while TCRdb's copy carries only in-frame clones and drops some. The sample yields roughly 190,000 clones, around 68% seen once. The V segment lost 4 bases and the J segment 2 bases; nucleotides outside the gene matches: 7. Germline values: CDR1 SGHRS, CDR2 YFSETQ. This CDR3 spans 16 amino acids. About this clone itself: No antigen is known for it.

This sequence was found in a middle-aged man in good health and CMV-seronegative. Sequencing was carried out using PBMCs. The V gene is TRBV5-1, the J gene TRBJ2-5; TRBD1 agrees at 11 bases. CDR3 sequence (DNA): TGCGCCAGCAGCGCCCGGGACAGGGGGGGGCAAGAGACCCAGTACTTC. Its protein product is CASSARDRGGQETQYF.